This entry concerns a single T cell receptor (beta chain). Looked up from germline, CDR1 is SGHTA and CDR2 is FQGNSA. The CDR3 is made up of 15 amino acids. V shed 3 bases, J shed 1 base, and the junction held 3 bases outside the gene matches. This record belongs to a study of beta chain features in type 1 diabetes. What was sequenced were expressed TCRB transcripts, since all of the isolated RNA had been reverse transcribed. Libraries were prepared by immunoSEQ multiplex PCR; TCRdb keeps only in-frame clonotypes and omits some of them. The table has 130,000 to 150,000 clones, nearly 50% seen once; the top ten hold around 0.43%.

The sequence derives from a man in his late teens or twenties in good health. The chain is built from TRBV7-2 and TRBJ2-3; 8 bases are shared with TRBD1. The source material was Tregs from blood. CDR3 amino acids: CASSFATGGTDTQYF. The CDR3 coding sequence is TGTGCCAGCAGCTTCGCGACAGGGGGCACAGATACGCAGTATTTT.